This TCR beta chain stems from a study of immune cell composition in non-small cell lung cancer. Study results and limitations: Top 10 clone scores and clonality were higher in squamous than adenocarcinoma. About 80% of squamous and around 35% of adenocarcinoma cases had tumour-associated clones >0.5%.

Worth noting for this clone: What it binds is unknown.

Germline V gene lookup returns CDR1 LNHDA and CDR2 SQIVND (reference sequence). Trimming left V 0 bases short and J 11 bases short, with 10 bases between. This CDR3 is 12 amino acids long. Produced via immunoSEQ multiplex PCR; TCRdb's table is partial and in-frame only. The sample holds roughly 10,000 clones; 65% to 70% are singletons and the top ten take around 9.3%. This TCR derives from a human donor with non-small cell lung cancer. The sample was lung tumor tissue. This chain links TRBV19 with TRBJ1-2, with D unclear. The CDR3 loop reads CASSIDDRVYTF. Here the CDR3 DNA reads TGTGCCAGTAGTATAGATGATCGGGTGTACACCTTC.